This TCR beta chain originates from a study of blood T cell repertoires in COVID-19. Generated by immunoSEQ multiplex PCR, the TCRdb table keeps only in-frame clones and is missing some. The sample consists of some 100,000 clones, 80% to 95% of them appearing once. V was pared by 1 base and J by 7 bases, with 7 bases between. CDR3 length equals 11 residues. Germline V gene lookup returns CDR1 DFQATT and CDR2 SNEGSKA (reference sequence). This clone came up a few times. Input material: peripheral blood. The chain couples TRBV20-1 to TRBJ1-2; D call uncertain. The origin of this receptor is a man aged 55 to 70 with acute or convalescent COVID-19. This chain's CDR3 is CSARGARGYTF. DNA for the CDR3: TGCAGTGCTAGAGGGGCGCGTGGCTACACCTTC.